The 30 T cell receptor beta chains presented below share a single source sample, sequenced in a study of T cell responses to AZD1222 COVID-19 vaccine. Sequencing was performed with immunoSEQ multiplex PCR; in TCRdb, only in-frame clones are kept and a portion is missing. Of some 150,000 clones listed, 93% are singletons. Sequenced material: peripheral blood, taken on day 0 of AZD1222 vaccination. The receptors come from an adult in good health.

The CDR3 is CATSDSGTGQSNYEQYF. The DNA of the CDR3 is TGTGCCACCAGTGATTCCGGGACAGGGCAATCAAACTACGAGCAGTACTTC. The chain combines TRBV24-1 with TRBJ2-7; 9 nucleotides match TRBD1. Germline V gene data show CDR1 as KGHDR and CDR2 as SFDVKD. The CDR3 covers 17 residues. The trim removed 2 bases at V and 3 bases at J, leaving 10 bases unmatched.

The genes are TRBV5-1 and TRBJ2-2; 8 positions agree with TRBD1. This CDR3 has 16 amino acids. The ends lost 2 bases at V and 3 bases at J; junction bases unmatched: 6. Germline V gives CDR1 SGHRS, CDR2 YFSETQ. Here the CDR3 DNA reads TGCGCCAGCAGCTTATCGGGACAGGAGTACACCGGGGAGCTGTTTTTT. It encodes CASSLSGQEYTGELFF.

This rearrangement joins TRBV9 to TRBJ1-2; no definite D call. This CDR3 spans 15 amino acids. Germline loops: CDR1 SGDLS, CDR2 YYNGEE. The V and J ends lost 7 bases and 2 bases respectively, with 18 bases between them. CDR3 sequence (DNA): TGTGCCAGCGGAGAGATGGGGTCCGGCAACTATGGCTACACCTTC. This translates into CASGEMGSGNYGYTF.

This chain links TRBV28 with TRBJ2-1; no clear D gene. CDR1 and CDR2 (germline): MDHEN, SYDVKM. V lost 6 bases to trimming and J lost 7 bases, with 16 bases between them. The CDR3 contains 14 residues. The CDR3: CASSPRVGMNEQFF. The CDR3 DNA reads TGTGCCAGCAGCCCAAGGGTAGGAATGAATGAGCAGTTCTTC.

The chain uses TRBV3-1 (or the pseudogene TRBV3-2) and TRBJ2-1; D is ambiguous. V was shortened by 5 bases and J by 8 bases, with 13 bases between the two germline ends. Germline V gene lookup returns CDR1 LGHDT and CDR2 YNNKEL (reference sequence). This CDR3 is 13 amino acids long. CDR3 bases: TGTGCCAGCAGCAACGACTTTTCATATGAGCAGTTCTTC. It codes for CASSNDFSYEQFF.

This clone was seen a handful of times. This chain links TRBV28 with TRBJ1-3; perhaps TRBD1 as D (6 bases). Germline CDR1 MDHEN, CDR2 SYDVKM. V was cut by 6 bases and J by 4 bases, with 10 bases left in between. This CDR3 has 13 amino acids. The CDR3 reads CASRQGLGNTIYF. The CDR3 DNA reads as TGTGCCAGCAGACAGGGATTGGGAAACACCATATATTTT.

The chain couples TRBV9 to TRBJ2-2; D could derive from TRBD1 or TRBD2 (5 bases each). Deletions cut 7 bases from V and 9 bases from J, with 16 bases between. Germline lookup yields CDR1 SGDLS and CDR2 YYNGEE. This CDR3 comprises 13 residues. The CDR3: CASGASGTRELFF. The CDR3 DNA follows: TGTGCCAGCGGGGCTAGTGGGACCAGGGAGCTGTTTTTT.

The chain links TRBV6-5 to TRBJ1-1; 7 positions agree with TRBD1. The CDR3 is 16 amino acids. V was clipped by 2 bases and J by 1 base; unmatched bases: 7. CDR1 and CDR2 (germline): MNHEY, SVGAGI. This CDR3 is CASSYQSGGPNTEAFF. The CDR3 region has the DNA TGTGCCAGCAGTTACCAATCAGGGGGGCCGAACACTGAAGCTTTCTTT.

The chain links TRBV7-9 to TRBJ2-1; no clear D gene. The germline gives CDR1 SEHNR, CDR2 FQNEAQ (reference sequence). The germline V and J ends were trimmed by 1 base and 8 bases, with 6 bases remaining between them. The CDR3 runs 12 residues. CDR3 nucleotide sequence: TGTGCCAGCAGCTTAGGCGTAGATGAGCAGTTCTTC. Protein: CASSLGVDEQFF. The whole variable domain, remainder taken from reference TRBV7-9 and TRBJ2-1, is DTGVSQNPRHKITKRGQNVTFRCDPISEHNRLYWYRQTLGQGPEFLTYFQNEAQLEKSRLLSDRFSAERPKGSFSTLEIQRTEQGDSAMYLCASSLGVDEQFFGPGTRLTVL.

CDR3 loop: CASSTGGPGELFF. CDR3 coding DNA: TGTGCCAGCAGTACAGGGGGCCCCGGGGAGCTGTTTTTT. The chain recombines TRBV12-3 or TRBV12-4 with TRBJ2-2, with TRBD1 matching 9 bases. The junction had 1 base not matched to a gene; V was cut back by 5 bases and J by 6 bases. The CDR3 totals 13 residues.

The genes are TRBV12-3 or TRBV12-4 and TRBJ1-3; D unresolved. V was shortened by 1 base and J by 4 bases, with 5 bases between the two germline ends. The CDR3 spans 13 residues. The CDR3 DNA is TGTGCCAGCAGTTTAGTAGGGGGAAACACCATATATTTT. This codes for CASSLVGGNTIYF.

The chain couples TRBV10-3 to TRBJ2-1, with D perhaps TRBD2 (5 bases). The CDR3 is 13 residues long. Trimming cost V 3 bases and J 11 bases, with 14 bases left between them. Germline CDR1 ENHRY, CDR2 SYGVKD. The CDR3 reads CAISDGVGVQQFF. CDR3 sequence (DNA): TGTGCCATCAGTGATGGGGTCGGGGTTCAGCAGTTCTTC.

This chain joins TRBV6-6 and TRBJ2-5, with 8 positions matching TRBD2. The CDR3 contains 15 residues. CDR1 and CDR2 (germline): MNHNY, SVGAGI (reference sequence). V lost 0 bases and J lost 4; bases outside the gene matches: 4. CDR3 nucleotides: TGTGCCAGCAGTTACTCGCGCAGCGGGAGAGAGACCCAGTACTTC. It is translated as CASSYSRSGRETQYF.

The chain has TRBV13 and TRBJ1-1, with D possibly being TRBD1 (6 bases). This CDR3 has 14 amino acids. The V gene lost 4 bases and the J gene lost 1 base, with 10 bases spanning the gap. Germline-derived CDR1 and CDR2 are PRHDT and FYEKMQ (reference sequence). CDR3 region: CASSSTDRNTEAFF. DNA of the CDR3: TGTGCCAGCAGCTCTACGGACAGGAACACTGAAGCTTTCTTT.

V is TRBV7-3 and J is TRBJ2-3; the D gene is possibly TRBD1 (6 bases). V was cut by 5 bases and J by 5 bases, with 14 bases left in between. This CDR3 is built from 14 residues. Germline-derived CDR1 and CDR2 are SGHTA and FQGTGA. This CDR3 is CASSLALGGDTQYF. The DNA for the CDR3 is TGTGCCAGCAGCCTAGCCCTAGGGGGAGATACGCAGTATTTT.

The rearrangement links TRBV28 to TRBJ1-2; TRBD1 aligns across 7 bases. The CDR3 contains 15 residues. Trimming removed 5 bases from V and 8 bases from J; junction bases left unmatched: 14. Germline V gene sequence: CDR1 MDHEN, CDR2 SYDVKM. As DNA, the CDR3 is TGTGCCAGCAGTGCCCACACAAAATCCAGGGGGGGCTACACCTTC. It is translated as CASSAHTKSRGGYTF.

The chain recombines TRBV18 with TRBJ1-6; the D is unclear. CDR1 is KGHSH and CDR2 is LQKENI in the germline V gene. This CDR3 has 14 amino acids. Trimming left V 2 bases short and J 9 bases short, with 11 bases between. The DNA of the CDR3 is TGTGCCAGCTCACCAAACAGAGGCTCTTCACCCCTCCACTTT. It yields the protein CASSPNRGSSPLHF.

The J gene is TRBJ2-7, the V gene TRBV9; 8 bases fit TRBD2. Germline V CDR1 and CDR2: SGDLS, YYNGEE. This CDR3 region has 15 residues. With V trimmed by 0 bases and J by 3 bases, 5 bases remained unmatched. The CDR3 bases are TGTGCCAGCAGCGTAGAAGGGACTAGGGGCTACGAGCAGTACTTC. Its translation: CASSVEGTRGYEQYF.

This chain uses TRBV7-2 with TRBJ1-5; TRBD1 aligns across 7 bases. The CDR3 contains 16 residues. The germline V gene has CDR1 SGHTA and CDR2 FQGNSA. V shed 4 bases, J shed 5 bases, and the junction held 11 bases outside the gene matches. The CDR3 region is CASSSRWGQLDQPQHF. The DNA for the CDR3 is TGTGCCAGCAGCTCCCGGTGGGGACAGCTTGATCAGCCCCAGCATTTT.

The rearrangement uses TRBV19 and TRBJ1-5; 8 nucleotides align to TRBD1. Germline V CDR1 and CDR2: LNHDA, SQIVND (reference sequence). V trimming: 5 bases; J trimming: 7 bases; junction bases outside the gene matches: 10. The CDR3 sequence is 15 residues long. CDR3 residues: CASSPSRGLGQPQHF. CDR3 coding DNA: TGTGCCAGTAGTCCGAGCAGGGGGCTCGGGCAGCCCCAGCATTTT.

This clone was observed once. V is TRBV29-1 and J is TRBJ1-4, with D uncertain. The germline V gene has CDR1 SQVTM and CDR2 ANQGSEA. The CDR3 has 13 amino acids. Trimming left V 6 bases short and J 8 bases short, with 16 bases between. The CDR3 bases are TGCAGCGTCGGAGCCGGGTTGGGGGAAAAACTGTTTTTT. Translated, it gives CSVGAGLGEKLFF.

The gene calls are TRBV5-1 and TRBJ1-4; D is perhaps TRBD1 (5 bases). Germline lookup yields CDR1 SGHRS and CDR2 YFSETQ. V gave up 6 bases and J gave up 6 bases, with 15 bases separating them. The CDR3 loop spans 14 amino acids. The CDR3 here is CASTRDSKDEKLFF. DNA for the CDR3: TGCGCCAGCACCCGCGACAGCAAAGATGAAAAACTGTTTTTT.

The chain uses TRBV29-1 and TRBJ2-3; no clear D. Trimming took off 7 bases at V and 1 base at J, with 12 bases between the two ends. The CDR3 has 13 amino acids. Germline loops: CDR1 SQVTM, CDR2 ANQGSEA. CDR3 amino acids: CSAPSRGTDTQYF. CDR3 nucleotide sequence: TGCAGCGCTCCCTCAAGGGGCACAGATACGCAGTATTTT.

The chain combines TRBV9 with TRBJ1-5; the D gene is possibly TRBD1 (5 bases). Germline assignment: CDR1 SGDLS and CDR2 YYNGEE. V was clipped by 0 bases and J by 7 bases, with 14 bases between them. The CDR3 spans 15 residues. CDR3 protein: CASSVDGSQGQPQHF. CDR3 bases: TGTGCCAGCAGCGTAGACGGGTCCCAGGGCCAGCCCCAGCATTTT.

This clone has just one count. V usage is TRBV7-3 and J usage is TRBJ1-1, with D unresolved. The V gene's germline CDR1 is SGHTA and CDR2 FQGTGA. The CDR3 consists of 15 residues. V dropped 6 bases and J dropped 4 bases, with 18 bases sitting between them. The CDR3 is CASSPNDRAGTEAFF. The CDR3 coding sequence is TGTGCCAGCAGTCCTAACGATAGGGCGGGCACTGAAGCTTTCTTT.

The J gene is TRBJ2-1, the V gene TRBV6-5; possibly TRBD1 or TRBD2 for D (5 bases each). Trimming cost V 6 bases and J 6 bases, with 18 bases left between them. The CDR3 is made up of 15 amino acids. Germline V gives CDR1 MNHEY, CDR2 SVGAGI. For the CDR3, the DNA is TGTGCCAGCAGCCACATCTGGGGGTCGGTCAATGAGCAGTTCTTC. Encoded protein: CASSHIWGSVNEQFF.

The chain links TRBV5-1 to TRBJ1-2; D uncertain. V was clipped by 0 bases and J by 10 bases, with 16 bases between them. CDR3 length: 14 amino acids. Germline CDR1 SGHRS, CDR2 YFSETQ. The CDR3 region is CASSLASFSAVYTF. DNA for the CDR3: TGCGCCAGCAGCTTGGCCTCCTTCAGCGCTGTCTACACCTTC. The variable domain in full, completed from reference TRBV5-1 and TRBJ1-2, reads KAGVTQTPRYLIKTRGQQVTLSCSPISGHRSVSWYQQTPGQGLQFLFEYFSETQRNKGNFPGRFSGRQFSNSRSEMNVSTLELGDSALYLCASSLASFSAVYTFGSGTRLTVV.

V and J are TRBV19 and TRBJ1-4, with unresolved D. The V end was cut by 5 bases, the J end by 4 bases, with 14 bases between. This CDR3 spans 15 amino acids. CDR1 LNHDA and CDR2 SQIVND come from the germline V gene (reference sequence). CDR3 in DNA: TGTGCCAGTAGTCCTCGGGCAGTTAATAATGAAAAACTGTTTTTT. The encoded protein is CASSPRAVNNEKLFF.

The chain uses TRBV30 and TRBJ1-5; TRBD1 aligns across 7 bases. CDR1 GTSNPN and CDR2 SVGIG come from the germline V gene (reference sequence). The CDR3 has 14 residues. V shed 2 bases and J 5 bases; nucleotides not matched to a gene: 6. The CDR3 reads CAWSWGQKYQPQHF. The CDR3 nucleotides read TGTGCCTGGAGTTGGGGACAGAAATATCAGCCCCAGCATTTT. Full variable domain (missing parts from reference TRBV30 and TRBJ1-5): SQTIHQWPATLVQPVGSPLSLECTVEGTSNPNLYWYRQAAGRGLQLLFYSVGIGQISSEVPQNLSASRPQDRQFILSSKKLLLSDSGFYLCAWSWGQKYQPQHFGDGTRLSIL.

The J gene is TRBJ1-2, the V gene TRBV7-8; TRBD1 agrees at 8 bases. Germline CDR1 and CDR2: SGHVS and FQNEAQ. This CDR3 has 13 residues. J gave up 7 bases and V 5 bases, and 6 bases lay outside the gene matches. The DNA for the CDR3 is TGTGCCAGCAGCATCCCAGGGGGCCGTGGCTACACCTTC. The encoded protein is CASSIPGGRGYTF.